This record looks at one T cell receptor beta chain sequence and its context. Its target is unknown. This specimen comes from a study of cytomegalovirus exposure and HLA in healthy donors. Study-wide results and limits: According to an earlier analysis, most TCR beta V segments yielded productive rearrangements about 87% or about 30% of the time. In vitro checks showed that a few CMV-associated chains really do target CMV antigens. An apparent linkage of common viral pathogens to several of the most significant clusters emerged in a later analysis.

60 Vbeta and 13 Jbeta primers were used in PCR. Sequenced by immunoSEQ multiplex PCR; TCRdb stores in-frame clones only, minus some. The sample includes 110,000 to 150,000 clones, about 72% of them seen just once. Germline loops: CDR1 SEHNR, CDR2 FQNEAQ (reference sequence). V was shortened by 0 bases and J by 5 bases, with 5 bases between the two germline ends. CDR3 length: 13 amino acids. Specimen: PBMCs. The TCR was taken from a man in his 60s in good health and CMV-seronegative. V is TRBV7-9 and J is TRBJ1-5; D unclear. CDR3 in DNA: TGTGCCAGCAGCTTAGCGAGGCATCAGCCCCAGCATTTT. Translation gives CASSLARHQPQHF.